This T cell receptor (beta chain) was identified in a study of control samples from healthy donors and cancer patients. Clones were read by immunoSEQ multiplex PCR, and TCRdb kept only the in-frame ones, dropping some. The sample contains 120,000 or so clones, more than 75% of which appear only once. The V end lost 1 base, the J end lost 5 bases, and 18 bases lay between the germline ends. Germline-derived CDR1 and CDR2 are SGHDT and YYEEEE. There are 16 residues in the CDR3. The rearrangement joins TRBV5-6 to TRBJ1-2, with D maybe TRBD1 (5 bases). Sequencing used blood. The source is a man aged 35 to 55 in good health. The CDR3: CASSLSTVPEGYGYTF. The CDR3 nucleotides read TGTGCCAGCAGCTTGTCTACAGTCCCCGAGGGGTATGGCTACACCTTC.